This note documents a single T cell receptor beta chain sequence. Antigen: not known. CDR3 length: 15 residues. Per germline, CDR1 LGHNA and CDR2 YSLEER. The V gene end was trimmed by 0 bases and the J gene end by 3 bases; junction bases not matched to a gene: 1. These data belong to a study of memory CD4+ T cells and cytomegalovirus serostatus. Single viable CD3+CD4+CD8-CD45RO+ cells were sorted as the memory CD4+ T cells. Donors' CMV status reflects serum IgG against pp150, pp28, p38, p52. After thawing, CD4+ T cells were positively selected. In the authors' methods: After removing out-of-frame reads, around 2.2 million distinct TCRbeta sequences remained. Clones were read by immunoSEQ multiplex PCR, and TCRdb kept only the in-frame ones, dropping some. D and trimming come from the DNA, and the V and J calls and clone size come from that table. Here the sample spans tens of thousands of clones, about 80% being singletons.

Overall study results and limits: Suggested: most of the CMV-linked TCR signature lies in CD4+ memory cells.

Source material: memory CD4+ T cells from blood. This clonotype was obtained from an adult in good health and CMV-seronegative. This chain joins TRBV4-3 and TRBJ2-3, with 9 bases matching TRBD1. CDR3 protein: CASSQEGTGTDTQYF. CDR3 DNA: TGCGCCAGCAGCCAAGAAGGGACAGGGACAGATACGCAGTATTTT.